The rows below give T cell receptor beta chains drawn from one sample of a study of lymphopenia after photon versus proton radiotherapy. Sequenced by immunoSEQ multiplex PCR; TCRdb stores in-frame clones only, minus some. The table includes roughly 36,000 clones, roughly nine tenths detected once. The sequences come from peripheral blood, collected from a patient treated with photon-based radiotherapy. The receptors come from a woman in her 50s with pancreatic cancer. Each CDR3 is given with its conserved first and last residue. A D gene is named only where the DNA matches it firmly. The size entry is marked missing in some rows and otherwise reads once, few, many or a size class.

j_call: TRBJ2-2
v_call: TRBV10-1
clone_size: .
d_call: .
cdr3_nt: TGCGCCAGCAGTGAGAATAACCCCGGGGAGCTGTTTTTT
cdr3_aa: CASSENNPGELFF

j_call: TRBJ1-2
v_call: TRBV28
clone_size: .
d_call: .
cdr3_nt: TGTGCCAGCAGTTCCCCCCGGGTTTACTATGGCTACACCTTC
cdr3_aa: CASSSPRVYYGYTF

j_call: TRBJ2-7
v_call: TRBV5-6
clone_size: .
d_call: TRBD1
cdr3_nt: TGTGCCAGCAGCTCTGACAGGGGGCAATACGAGCAGTACTTC
cdr3_aa: CASSSDRGQYEQYF

j_call: TRBJ2-7
v_call: TRBV6-6
clone_size: once
d_call: .
cdr3_nt: TGTGCCAGCAGTTTGACAGGTCGGGGGCCACACGAGCAGTACTTC
cdr3_aa: CASSLTGRGPHEQYF

j_call: TRBJ1-1
v_call: TRBV23-1
clone_size: .
d_call: .
cdr3_nt: TGCGCCAGCAGTCAAAAGGGAGGGAACACTGAAGCTTTCTTT
cdr3_aa: CASSQKGGNTEAFF

j_call: TRBJ2-1
v_call: TRBV29-1
clone_size: .
d_call: TRBD2
cdr3_nt: TGCAGCGTGCTCTCCTTAGCGGGAAGCTCCTACAATGAGCAGTTCTTC
cdr3_aa: CSVLSLAGSSYNEQFF

j_call: TRBJ2-7
v_call: TRBV5-4
clone_size: .
d_call: .
cdr3_nt: TGTGCCAGCAGCTTGTCCAGGGAAAGACCCGAGCAGTACTTC
cdr3_aa: CASSLSRERPEQYF

j_call: TRBJ1-2
v_call: TRBV29-1
clone_size: .
d_call: TRBD1
cdr3_nt: TGCAGCGTCCGACCACAGGGGAACAACTATGGCTACACCTTC
cdr3_aa: CSVRPQGNNYGYTF

j_call: TRBJ1-2
v_call: TRBV11-1
clone_size: .
d_call: .
cdr3_nt: TGTGCCAGCAGCTTTGGGGGGCCCCCTTTGGGTTATGGCTACACCTTC
cdr3_aa: CASSFGGPPLGYGYTF

j_call: TRBJ2-1
v_call: TRBV28
clone_size: .
d_call: .
cdr3_nt: TGTGCCAGCAGTTTAGTGCAGGGGAGTTACAATGAGCAGTTCTTC
cdr3_aa: CASSLVQGSYNEQFF

j_call: TRBJ2-7
v_call: TRBV7-2
clone_size: .
d_call: TRBD1
cdr3_nt: TGTGCCAGCAGCTCTAACAGGGGTTATCTCTACGAGCAGTACTTC
cdr3_aa: CASSSNRGYLYEQYF

j_call: TRBJ2-7
v_call: TRBV5-1
clone_size: .
d_call: .
cdr3_nt: TGCGCCAGCAGCTTGGGGTCAGGGTCGATCGAGCAGTACTTC
cdr3_aa: CASSLGSGSIEQYF

j_call: TRBJ2-1
v_call: TRBV11-2
clone_size: .
d_call: TRBD2
cdr3_nt: TGTGCCAGCAGTTTAGGACTAGCGGGAATCGATGAGCAGTTCTTC
cdr3_aa: CASSLGLAGIDEQFF

j_call: TRBJ1-2
v_call: TRBV9
clone_size: .
d_call: .
cdr3_nt: TGTGCCAGCAGCCGAGGCAATGTGAACAGCGACGGCTACACCTTC
cdr3_aa: CASSRGNVNSDGYTF

j_call: TRBJ2-2
v_call: TRBV18
clone_size: .
d_call: .
cdr3_nt: TGTGCCAGCTCACAGGGGCAAACCGGGGAGCTGTTTTTT
cdr3_aa: CASSQGQTGELFF

j_call: TRBJ2-4
v_call: TRBV9
clone_size: .
d_call: TRBD1
cdr3_nt: TGTGCCAGCAGCGGACGGACAGGGGACAAAAACATTCAGTACTTC
cdr3_aa: CASSGRTGDKNIQYF

j_call: TRBJ2-1
v_call: TRBV6-5
clone_size: .
d_call: .
cdr3_nt: TGTGCCAGCAGAGGGGCTGGATACAATGAGCAGTTCTTC
cdr3_aa: CASRGAGYNEQFF

j_call: TRBJ1-5
v_call: TRBV28
clone_size: .
d_call: .
cdr3_nt: TGTGCCAGCAGTTTGTTGGGGGCGGGTAGCAATCAGCCCCAGCATTTT
cdr3_aa: CASSLLGAGSNQPQHF

j_call: TRBJ1-6
v_call: TRBV13
clone_size: .
d_call: .
cdr3_nt: TGTGCCAGCAGCTTCTACGGGACTGCAGGCGGTAATTCACCCCTCCACTTT
cdr3_aa: CASSFYGTAGGNSPLHF

j_call: TRBJ2-1
v_call: TRBV9
clone_size: once
d_call: TRBD2
cdr3_nt: TGTGCCAGCAGCGTCCTCGGGACTAGCGGGAGTAATGAGCAGTTCTTC
cdr3_aa: CASSVLGTSGSNEQFF

j_call: TRBJ2-1
v_call: TRBV9
clone_size: .
d_call: TRBD2
cdr3_nt: TGTGCCAGCAGCCCGCGACTAGCGGGAGGCCCCAGCTCCTACAATGAGCAGTTCTTC
cdr3_aa: CASSPRLAGGPSSYNEQFF

j_call: TRBJ2-7
v_call: TRBV6-1
clone_size: .
d_call: TRBD2
cdr3_nt: TGTGCCAGCAGTCATAGCGGGAGGGCCGAATACGAGCAGTACTTC
cdr3_aa: CASSHSGRAEYEQYF

j_call: TRBJ1-2
v_call: TRBV10-1
clone_size: .
d_call: TRBD1
cdr3_nt: TGCGCCAGCACCCAGGACAGGGCCTATGGCTACACCTTC
cdr3_aa: CASTQDRAYGYTF

j_call: TRBJ1-6
v_call: TRBV6-6
clone_size: .
d_call: .
cdr3_nt: TGTGCCAGCGCAAAGGCCCGTCCCCACTTT
cdr3_aa: CASAKARPHF

j_call: TRBJ2-5
v_call: TRBV7-8
clone_size: .
d_call: .
cdr3_nt: TGTGCCAGCAGCTTATCCCGGGGCCAAGAGACCCAGTACTTC
cdr3_aa: CASSLSRGQETQYF

j_call: TRBJ2-3
v_call: TRBV7-2
clone_size: .
d_call: .
cdr3_nt: TGTGCCAGCAGCTACGACACAGATACGCAGTATTTT
cdr3_aa: CASSYDTDTQYF

j_call: TRBJ2-1
v_call: TRBV7-8
clone_size: .
d_call: .
cdr3_nt: TGTGCCAGCAGCTTAGCGGAGGAATATGAGCAGTTCTTC
cdr3_aa: CASSLAEEYEQFF

j_call: TRBJ2-3
v_call: TRBV9
clone_size: .
d_call: TRBD2
cdr3_nt: TGTGCCAGCAGCCCAGAGGGGGGGATAGCGGGAGCGGGAGATACGCAGTATTTT
cdr3_aa: CASSPEGGIAGAGDTQYF

j_call: TRBJ1-1
v_call: TRBV6-5
clone_size: .
d_call: TRBD1
cdr3_nt: TGTGCCAGCACCCGTCGGGGGCAGGGGGCTAAGGACGCTTTCTTT
cdr3_aa: CASTRRGQGAKDAFF

j_call: TRBJ1-1
v_call: TRBV2
clone_size: .
d_call: .
cdr3_nt: TGTGCCAGCAGGTCCGGGGGGAACACTGAAGCTTTCTTT
cdr3_aa: CASRSGGNTEAFF

j_call: TRBJ2-1
v_call: TRBV7-6
clone_size: .
d_call: .
cdr3_nt: TGTGCCAGCAGCTTAGATCCCGGAAGGGAGCAGTTCTTC
cdr3_aa: CASSLDPGREQFF

j_call: TRBJ1-1
v_call: TRBV6-6
clone_size: .
d_call: .
cdr3_nt: TGTGCCAGCAGACAGGTGGGGGATACTGAAGCTTTCTTT
cdr3_aa: CASRQVGDTEAFF

j_call: TRBJ1-1
v_call: TRBV4-3
clone_size: .
d_call: .
cdr3_nt: TGCGCCAGCAGCCCTACTGAGCCTCCGGGCACTGAAGCTTTCTTT
cdr3_aa: CASSPTEPPGTEAFF

j_call: TRBJ2-2
v_call: TRBV7-8
clone_size: once
d_call: .
cdr3_nt: TGTGCCAGCAGCTCGACAGGAAACACCGGGGAGCTGTTTTTT
cdr3_aa: CASSSTGNTGELFF

j_call: TRBJ1-3
v_call: TRBV6-5
clone_size: .
d_call: .
cdr3_nt: TGTGCCAGCAGGGACCGGGACGCCGTTGGAAACACCATATATTTT
cdr3_aa: CASRDRDAVGNTIYF